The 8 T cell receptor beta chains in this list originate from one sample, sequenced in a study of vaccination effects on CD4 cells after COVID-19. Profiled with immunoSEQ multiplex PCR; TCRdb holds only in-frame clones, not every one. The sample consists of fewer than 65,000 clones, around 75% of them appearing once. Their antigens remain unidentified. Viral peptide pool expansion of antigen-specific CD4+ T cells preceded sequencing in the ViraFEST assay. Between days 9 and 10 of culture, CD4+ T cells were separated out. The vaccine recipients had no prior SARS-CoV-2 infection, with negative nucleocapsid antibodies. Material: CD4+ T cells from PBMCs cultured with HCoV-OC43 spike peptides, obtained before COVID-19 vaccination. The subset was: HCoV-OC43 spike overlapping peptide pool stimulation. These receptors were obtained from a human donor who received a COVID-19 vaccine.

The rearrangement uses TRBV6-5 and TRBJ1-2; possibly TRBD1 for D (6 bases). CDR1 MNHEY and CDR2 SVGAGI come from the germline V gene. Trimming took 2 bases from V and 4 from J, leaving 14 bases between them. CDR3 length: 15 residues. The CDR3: CASSYKAGETYGYTF. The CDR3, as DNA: TGTGCCAGCAGTTACAAGGCAGGGGAGACCTATGGCTACACCTTC.

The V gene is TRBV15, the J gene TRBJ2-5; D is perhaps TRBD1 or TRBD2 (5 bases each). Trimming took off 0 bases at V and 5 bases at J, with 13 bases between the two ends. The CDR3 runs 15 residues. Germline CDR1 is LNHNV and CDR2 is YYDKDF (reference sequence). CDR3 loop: CATSRDLNEGETQYF. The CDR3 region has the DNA TGTGCCACCAGCAGAGATCTGAATGAGGGGGAGACCCAGTACTTC.

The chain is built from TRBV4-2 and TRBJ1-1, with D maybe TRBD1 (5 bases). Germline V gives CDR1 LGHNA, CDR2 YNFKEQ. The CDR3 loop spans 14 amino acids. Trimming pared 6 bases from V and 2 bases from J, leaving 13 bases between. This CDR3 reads CASRVTGGNTEAFF. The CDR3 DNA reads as TGTGCCAGCAGAGTCACAGGCGGAAACACTGAAGCTTTCTTT.

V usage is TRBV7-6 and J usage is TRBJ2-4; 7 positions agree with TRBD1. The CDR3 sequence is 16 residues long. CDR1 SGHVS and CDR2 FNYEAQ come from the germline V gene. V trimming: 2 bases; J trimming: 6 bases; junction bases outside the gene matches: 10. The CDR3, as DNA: TGTGCCAGCAGCTTAACACCGACAGGGTACGGAAACATTCAGTACTTC. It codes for CASSLTPTGYGNIQYF. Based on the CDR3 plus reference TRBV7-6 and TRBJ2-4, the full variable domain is GAGVSQSPRYKVTKRGQDVALRCDPISGHVSLYWYRQALGQGPEFLTYFNYEAQQDKSGLPNDRFSAERPEGSISTLTIQRTEQRDSAMYRCASSLTPTGYGNIQYFGAGTRLSVL.

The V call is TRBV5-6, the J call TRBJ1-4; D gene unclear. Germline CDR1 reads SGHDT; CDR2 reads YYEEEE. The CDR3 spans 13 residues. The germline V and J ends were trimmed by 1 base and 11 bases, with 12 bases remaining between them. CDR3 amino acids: CASSLLAGGKLFF. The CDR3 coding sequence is TGTGCCAGCAGCTTGCTGGCAGGTGGGAAACTGTTTTTT.

In DNA, the CDR3 is TGTGCCACCAGTGATGTCCTCGGACAGCCCACCGGGGAGCTGTTTTTT. The encoded protein is CATSDVLGQPTGELFF. The chain has TRBV24-1 and TRBJ2-2; TRBD1 is a possible D gene (6 bases). The CDR3 has 16 amino acids. Germline V gene sequence: CDR1 KGHDR, CDR2 SFDVKD. V lost 3 bases and J lost 4, with 14 bases in between.

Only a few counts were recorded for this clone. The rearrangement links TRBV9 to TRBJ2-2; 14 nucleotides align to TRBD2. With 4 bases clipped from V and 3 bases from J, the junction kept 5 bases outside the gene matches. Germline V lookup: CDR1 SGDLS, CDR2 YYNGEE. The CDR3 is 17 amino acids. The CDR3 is CASSKRLAGGDTGELFF. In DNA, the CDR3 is TGTGCCAGCAGCAAAAGACTAGCGGGGGGGGACACCGGGGAGCTGTTTTTT.

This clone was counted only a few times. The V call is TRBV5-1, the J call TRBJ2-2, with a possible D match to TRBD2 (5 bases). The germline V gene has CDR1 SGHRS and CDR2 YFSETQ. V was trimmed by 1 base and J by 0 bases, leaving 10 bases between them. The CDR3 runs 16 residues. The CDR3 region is CASSLIWGANTGELFF. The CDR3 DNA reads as TGCGCCAGCAGCTTGATTTGGGGAGCGAACACCGGGGAGCTGTTTTTT.